The following is a T cell receptor (beta chain) sequence with its context. Many counts were recorded for this clonotype. Its specific antigen is unknown. Base qualities were left out, and no much larger clone turns up one base away. This sample is part of a study of blood T cells in healthy people across ages (dated by TCRdb to between 2014 and 2017). At the level of the whole study: In model experiments, template switching captured roughly one uniquely barcoded TCR beta cDNA molecule for every two T cells. The study analyzed two additional independent replicas of 1 million unique cDNA reads from the same blood draw for two donors, one aged 18 to 30 and one aged 80 or older. Four age groups were formed from the donors: young (average approximately 15 years), middle-aged (approximately 41), aged (approximately 60) and long-lived (about 80). The study measured age-related changes in TCR beta repertoire diversity using deep sequencing normalized with unique cDNA molecular identifiers. To avoid experimental bias, donors of different ages were distributed randomly across sequencing lanes.

To prepare the library, 5' RACE was applied. The reads were generated on an Illumina HiSeq 2500. A second roughly 7 to 11 cycle PCR used a sample-barcoded 5' primer and a J-beta primer mix. Each TCR beta cDNA molecule received a unique molecular identifier from a template-switch 5' adaptor carrying 12 random nucleotides. Each sample yielded at least 2.5 million CDR3-containing paired-end reads. All of the RNA was converted into first-strand cDNA using the Mint cDNA synthesis kit, with a TRBC-specific oligonucleotide serving as the primer. All cDNA was treated with uracil-DNA glycosylase and then went through a first 18-cycle PCR with the universal primers M1SS and BC2_uni_R. For the original study's pipeline: Each sample was normalized by randomly selecting 1 million high-quality reads, each carrying a distinct molecular identifier. Reads sharing molecular identifiers were discarded rather than binned into consensus sequences. CDR3 identification, clonotype clustering and error correction used MiTCR with a Q25 quality threshold and the strictest error-elimination algorithm. Lower-bound total TCR beta diversity was estimated with a nonparametric unseen species model using Euler transformation. TCRdb reprocessing: public reads trimmed at Q25 with fastp, clones called with MiXCR, in-frame beta chains kept. Every CDR3 protein is listed once, alongside the most common genes and DNA of its rows. The V and J calls were determined by TCRdb, not by the authors. The sample yields hundreds of thousands of distinct CDR3 sequences; 48% were counted once. Around 15% of the sample is in the top ten clones.

According to the germline V gene, CDR1 reads SGHRS and CDR2 reads YFSETQ. From its cysteine to its phenylalanine, the CDR3 spans 13 amino acids. The kept DNA is CDR3 alone, 39 bases in frame from the first base. V ends up 0 bases short and J 7 bases short, with an unmatched junction base count of 3. The donors were 40 or so Caucasian individuals from Russia, aged roughly 6 to 100 years, who were systemically healthy. Each donor gave around 9 milliliters of peripheral blood, collected into EDTA-treated Vacutainer tubes. Ficoll-Paque density-gradient centrifugation was used to isolate PBMCs, with at least 7 million obtained per sample. Trizol reagent was used to extract total RNA from the PBMCs, yielding at least 5.5 micrograms per sample. For every donor, flow cytometry on a PBMC aliquot measured the percentage of naive CD45RAhigh/CD27high T cells. Overall study results and their limits: Because the CMV infection status of the donors was unknown, age-related changes in expanded clonotypes may potentially have been confounded. A strong correlation was found between observed TCR beta diversity and the percentage of naive T cells measured by flow cytometry. Compared with the aged group, the long-lived group had more naive CD4+ T cells, fewer expanded clones and increased TCR diversity, a pattern suggesting age selection. Because profiling used bulk unsorted PBMCs, naive and antigen-experienced compartments could not be compared conclusively. Estimates of total diversity based on one million sequenced T cells were considered lower bounds and underestimates. Observed TCR beta diversity per million T cells fell roughly linearly with age, and a significant reduction was already apparent by age roughly 41.

Sequencing was done on a sample of blood. The chain is assembled from TRBV5-1 and TRBJ2-7; a stretch of 8 junction bases matches TRBD2. The source is a man in his thirties or forties in good health. The CDR3 loop reads CASSLAIAGEQYF. In nucleotides, the sequence is TGCGCCAGCAGCTTGGCGATAGCGGGGGAGCAGTACTTC.